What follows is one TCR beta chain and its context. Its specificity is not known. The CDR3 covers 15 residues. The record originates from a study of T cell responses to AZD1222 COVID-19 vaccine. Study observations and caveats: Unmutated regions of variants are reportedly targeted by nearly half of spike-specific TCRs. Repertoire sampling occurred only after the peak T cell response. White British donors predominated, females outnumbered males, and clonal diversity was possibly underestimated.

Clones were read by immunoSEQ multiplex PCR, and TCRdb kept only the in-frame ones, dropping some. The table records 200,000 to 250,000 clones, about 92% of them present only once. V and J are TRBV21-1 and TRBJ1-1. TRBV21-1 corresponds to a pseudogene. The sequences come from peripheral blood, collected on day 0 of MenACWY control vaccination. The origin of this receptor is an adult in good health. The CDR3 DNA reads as TGTGCCAGCAGCAAAGAAGGAGGCGGCAACACTGAAGCTTTCTTT. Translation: CASSKEGGGNTEAFF.